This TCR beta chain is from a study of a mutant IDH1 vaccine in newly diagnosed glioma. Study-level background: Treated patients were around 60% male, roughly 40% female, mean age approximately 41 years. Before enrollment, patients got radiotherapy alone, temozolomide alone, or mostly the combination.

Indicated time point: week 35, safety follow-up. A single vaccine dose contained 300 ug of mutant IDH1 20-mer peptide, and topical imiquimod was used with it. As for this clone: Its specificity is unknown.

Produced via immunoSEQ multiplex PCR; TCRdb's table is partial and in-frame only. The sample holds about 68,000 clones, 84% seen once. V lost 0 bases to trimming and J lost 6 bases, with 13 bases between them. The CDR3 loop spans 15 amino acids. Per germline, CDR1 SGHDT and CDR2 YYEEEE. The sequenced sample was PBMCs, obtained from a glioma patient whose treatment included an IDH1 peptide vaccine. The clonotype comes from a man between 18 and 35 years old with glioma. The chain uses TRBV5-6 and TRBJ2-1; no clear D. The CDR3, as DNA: TGTGCCAGCAGCTTGGGGATGGGTAGGCGCAATGAGCAGTTCTTC. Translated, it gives CASSLGMGRRNEQFF.